The next 4 T cell receptor beta chains were all read from a single sample in a study of cytomegalovirus exposure and HLA in healthy donors. 13 Jbeta primers and 60 Vbeta primers were used for the PCR. Repertoires were generated with immunoSEQ multiplex PCR, while TCRdb's copy carries only in-frame clones and drops some. The sample shows 150,000 or so clones, 68% of them seen only once. Sequenced sample: PBMCs. These receptors originate from a man between 25 and 39 years old in good health and CMV-seropositive.

This chain links TRBV5-6 with TRBJ2-5; D unclear. Germline V gene data show CDR1 as SGHDT and CDR2 as YYEEEE. V lost 4 bases and J lost 1, with 2 bases in between. There are 11 residues in the CDR3. CDR3 in amino acids: CASSLQETQYF. For the CDR3, the DNA is TGTGCCAGCAGCCTCCAAGAGACCCAGTACTTC.

V usage is TRBV6-5 and J usage is TRBJ1-6; D is perhaps TRBD1 (5 bases). There are 15 residues in the CDR3. The ends were cut back, 4 bases at V and 7 bases at J, with 14 bases in the middle. Germline loops: CDR1 MNHEY, CDR2 SVGAGI. The CDR3 nucleotides read TGTGCCAGCAGTTTAACCGGGACTCAGAATTCACCCCTCCACTTT. Protein product: CASSLTGTQNSPLHF.

The V call is TRBV27, the J call TRBJ1-1; 8 bases are shared with TRBD1. The CDR3 extends over 16 amino acids. Germline-derived CDR1 and CDR2 are MNHEY and SMNVEV (reference sequence). Trimming removed 5 bases from V and 7 bases from J; junction bases left unmatched: 15. In DNA, the CDR3 is TGTGCCAGCAGTCCAACAGGGGGTGTAGGGGGTATTGAAGCTTTCTTT. Its protein product is CASSPTGGVGGIEAFF.

The chain uses TRBV27 and TRBJ1-1, with D perhaps matching TRBD1 (5 bases). Germline V gene data show CDR1 as MNHEY and CDR2 as SMNVEV (reference sequence). The CDR3 covers 14 residues. V lost 5 bases to trimming and J lost 1 base, with 11 bases between them. The chain's CDR3 is CASSLRGENTEAFF. The CDR3 DNA reads as TGTGCCAGCAGTCTCCGGGGGGAGAACACTGAAGCTTTCTTT.